This T cell receptor (beta chain) emerged from a study of blood T cell repertoires in COVID-19. V lost 5 bases, J lost 10 bases, and 20 bases lay in between. Germline V gene sequence: CDR1 SEHNR, CDR2 FQNEAQ (reference sequence). The CDR3 runs 15 residues. Sequencing used immunoSEQ multiplex PCR; TCRdb keeps in-frame clones, though not all of them. The data show 140,000 or so clones, around four fifths seen once. Participants spanned ages about 18 to 90 years and resided in about 25 US areas. Sequencing was carried out using PBMCs or T cells enriched from blood (not recorded which). The TCR sequence derives from a woman in her 40s who had recovered from COVID-19. The chain uses TRBV7-9 and TRBJ1-4; possibly TRBD1 for D (6 bases). CDR3 region: CASSPAGGPGTKLFF. The DNA for the CDR3 is TGTGCCAGCAGCCCAGCTGGGGGCCCGGGTACAAAACTGTTTTTT.